This TCR beta chain was retrieved from a study of shared clonotypes between healthy human individuals. The CDR3 totals 13 residues. The V gene's germline CDR1 is SEHNR and CDR2 FQNEAQ (reference sequence). V lost 7 bases, J lost 3 bases, and 12 bases lay in between. TCRdb's table, derived via immunoSEQ multiplex PCR, lists solely in-frame clones and lacks some. The repertoire consists of roughly 2,300,000 clones, with 80% to 95% occurring once and the leading ten covering 0.3% to 0.45%. V and J are TRBV7-9 and TRBJ1-1; maybe TRBD1 (5 bases). The sequence was obtained from a man aged 18-30 years in good health. Some clones in this sample may be carry-over from other donors' samples. The sequenced sample was naive CD4+ T cells from PBMCs. Subset in this sample: CD45RA+ positively selected. The CDR3 DNA reads as TGTGCCAGCACCGACCAGGGCGACACTGAAGCTTTCTTT. Translating it yields CASTDQGDTEAFF.